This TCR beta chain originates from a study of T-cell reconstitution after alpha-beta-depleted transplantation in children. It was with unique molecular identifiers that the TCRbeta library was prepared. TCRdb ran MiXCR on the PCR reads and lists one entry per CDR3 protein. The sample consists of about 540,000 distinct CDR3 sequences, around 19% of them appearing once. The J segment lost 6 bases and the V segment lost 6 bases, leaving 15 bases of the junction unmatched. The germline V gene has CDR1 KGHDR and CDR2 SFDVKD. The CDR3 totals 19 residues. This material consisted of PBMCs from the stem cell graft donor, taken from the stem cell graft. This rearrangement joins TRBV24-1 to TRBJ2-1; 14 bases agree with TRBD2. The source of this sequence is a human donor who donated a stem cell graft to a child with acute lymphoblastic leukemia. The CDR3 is CATSSGTSGRDSSGNEQFF. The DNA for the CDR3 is TGTGCCACCAGTTCCGGGACTAGCGGGAGAGATAGCTCGGGCAATGAGCAGTTCTTC.